This is a list of T cell receptor beta chains from one sample in a study of cytotoxic CD8 clonotypes in ibrutinib-treated CLL. Here immunoSEQ multiplex PCR was the method, and the copy in TCRdb shows in-frame clones only, minus some. Of 75,000 to 80,000 clones in the sample, roughly 80% were seen once. Sequencing was performed on PBMCs, taken after 24 months of ibrutinib treatment. Receptor source: a human donor with chronic lymphocytic leukemia. The conserved cysteine and the conserved F or W are not part of the CDR3 here. Each record gives: CDR3 length, V gene, J gene, CDR3 protein.

cdr3_length: 13
v_call: TRBV18
j_call: TRBJ1-1
cdr3_aa: ASSPIPQADTEAF

cdr3_length: 13
v_call: TRBV5-6
j_call: TRBJ2-3
cdr3_aa: ASSFLAVSTDTQY

cdr3_length: 13
v_call: TRBV11-3
j_call: TRBJ2-3
cdr3_aa: ASSLTSGSTDTQY

cdr3_length: 14
v_call: TRBV5-4
j_call: TRBJ2-7
cdr3_aa: ASSLAGTSGTYEQY

cdr3_length: 11
v_call: TRBV2
j_call: TRBJ2-2
cdr3_aa: ASVTGDTGELF

cdr3_length: 13
v_call: TRBV28
j_call: TRBJ1-3
cdr3_aa: ASSLGQISGNTIY

cdr3_length: 11
v_call: TRBV28
j_call: TRBJ2-1
cdr3_aa: ASSLEGRDEQF

cdr3_length: 14
v_call: TRBV4-1
j_call: TRBJ2-4
cdr3_aa: ASSQSGTGSENIQY

cdr3_length: 12
v_call: TRBV9
j_call: TRBJ1-3
cdr3_aa: ASSPGQGGDTIY

cdr3_length: 13
v_call: TRBV5-6
j_call: TRBJ2-3
cdr3_aa: ASSLEEGNTDTQY

cdr3_length: 13
v_call: TRBV7-2
j_call: TRBJ1-1
cdr3_aa: ASSLGAGMNTEAF

cdr3_length: 15
v_call: TRBV9
j_call: TRBJ2-2
cdr3_aa: ASSAPLQGRYTGELF

cdr3_length: 12
v_call: TRBV7-3
j_call: TRBJ1-2
cdr3_aa: ASSLSAEGDGYT

cdr3_length: 13
v_call: TRBV5-4
j_call: TRBJ2-3
cdr3_aa: ASSRSQVETDTQY

cdr3_length: 14
v_call: TRBV10-3
j_call: TRBJ2-3
cdr3_aa: AISAKTGDSTDTQY